These 28 T cell receptor beta chains share one sample of origin, sequenced in a study of Ad26.COV2.S vaccination and SARS-CoV-2 variants. Some clones are missing from TCRdb's copy, which holds only in-frame ones; the method was immunoSEQ multiplex PCR. The table shows around 300,000 clones, with approximately 86% occurring only once. The treatment was: some 20 received Ad26.COV2.S at low or high dose, single or two shots; about 5 received placebo; per-sample allocation not given. Specimens were obtained on day 63 following the first vaccine or placebo injection. The material was peripheral blood, obtained in a trial of Ad26.COV2.S vaccine versus placebo. The receptors stem from a person aged 18-65 years who received the Ad26.COV2.S COVID-19 vaccine or a placebo.

The chain employs TRBV18 and TRBJ1-2; tentatively, D is TRBD1 (6 bases). With 3 bases removed from V and 10 bases from J, the gap between germline ends came to 12 bases. The CDR3 length is 12 residues. The V gene's germline CDR1 is KGHSH and CDR2 LQKENI. CDR3 in DNA: TGTGCCAGCTCACCCTCGGACAGACCCTACACCTTC. This translates into CASSPSDRPYTF.

The chain employs TRBV2 and TRBJ2-4; D is possibly TRBD2 (6 bases). The CDR3 length is 13 residues. CDR1 is SNHLY, CDR2 FYNNEI, per germline. Trimming took 7 bases from V and 2 from J, leaving 9 bases between them. Here the CDR3 reads CASMEGTKNIQYF. The CDR3 DNA follows: TGTGCCAGCATGGAGGGTACCAAAAACATTCAGTACTTC.

The chain carries TRBV2 and TRBJ2-5; a possible D gene is TRBD2 (6 bases). The CDR3 contains 13 residues. Germline CDR1 reads SNHLY; CDR2 reads FYNNEI. Between the trimmed V and J ends, which lost 7 bases and 4 bases, there was a span of 13 bases. In nucleotides, the CDR3 is TGTGCCAGCACCACGGGGGTTGGAGAGACCCAGTACTTC. This sequence encodes CASTTGVGETQYF.

The chain couples TRBV7-2 to TRBJ1-5; D gene ambiguous. Looked up from germline, CDR1 is SGHTA and CDR2 is FQGNSA. The CDR3 covers 13 residues. Deletions cut 2 bases from V and 5 bases from J, with 7 bases between. Written as DNA, the CDR3 is TGTGCCAGCAGCTTAATAGGTGATCAGCCCCAGCATTTT. It is translated as CASSLIGDQPQHF.

The chain joins TRBV5-5 to TRBJ2-7; 7 bases are a match to TRBD1. The CDR3 contains 15 residues. Trimming at V came to 0 bases and at J to 3 bases, leaving 6 bases not matched to a gene. Per the germline V gene, CDR1 is SGHKS and CDR2 is YYEKEE (reference sequence). CDR3 coding DNA: TGTGCCAGCAGCTTGGAGGGACAGCAATTCTACGAGCAGTACTTC. This encodes CASSLEGQQFYEQYF.

V gene TRBV5-1 combines with J gene TRBJ2-1, with 12 nucleotides matching TRBD2. The V gene's germline CDR1 is SGHRS and CDR2 YFSETQ. The CDR3 loop spans 15 amino acids. The V gene end was trimmed by 6 bases and the J gene end by 7 bases; junction bases not matched to a gene: 8. The chain's CDR3 is CASTSTSGRTNEQFF. The CDR3 DNA follows: TGCGCCAGCACGTCTACTAGCGGGAGGACAAATGAGCAGTTCTTC.

The genes are TRBV7-8 and TRBJ1-2; D ambiguous. CDR3 length equals 15 residues. From germline, CDR1 is SGHVS and CDR2 FQNEAQ. V was cut by 1 base and J by 6 bases, with 15 bases left in between. CDR3 nucleotides: TGTGCCAGCAGCTTAGGCCCCGGCCGTCTTAATGGCTACACCTTC. Translating it yields CASSLGPGRLNGYTF.

The chain combines TRBV28 with TRBJ1-5, with D maybe TRBD1 (6 bases). CDR3 length: 16 amino acids. V dropped 6 bases and J dropped 0 bases, with 15 bases sitting between them. Germline CDR1 reads MDHEN; CDR2 reads SYDVKM. The CDR3 region is CASRTEQGSSNQPQHF. Here the CDR3 DNA reads TGTGCCAGCAGAACAGAACAGGGTAGTAGCAATCAGCCCCAGCATTTT.

This chain links TRBV6-2 or TRBV6-3 with TRBJ1-5; 9 nucleotides agree with TRBD1. The CDR3 length is 21 residues. Germline values: CDR1 MNHEY, CDR2 SVGEGT. V lost 0 bases and J lost 7; bases outside the gene matches: 22. Here the CDR3 DNA reads TGTGCCAGCAGTTACTCCCTAACCATGACAGGGACAGGGCTAGTAAGGCAGCCCCAGCATTTT. It codes for CASSYSLTMTGTGLVRQPQHF.

This chain joins TRBV4-1 and TRBJ2-3, with D maybe TRBD2 (6 bases). The CDR3 is 16 amino acids. Trimming stripped 5 bases from V and 2 bases from J, with 17 bases between. The germline V gene encodes CDR1 MGHRA and CDR2 YSYEKL. The CDR3 coding sequence is TGCGCCAGCAGCTCTGGAGGGCGGGCCCACACAGATACGCAGTATTTT. It yields the protein CASSSGGRAHTDTQYF.

V gene TRBV29-1 combines with J gene TRBJ2-3, with 9 bases aligning to TRBD2. V shed 5 bases and J 2 bases; nucleotides not matched to a gene: 8. Germline CDR1 reads SQVTM; CDR2 reads ANQGSEA. The CDR3 extends over 15 amino acids. The CDR3 is CSVSFLAGPTDTQYF. CDR3 nucleotides: TGCAGCGTTTCTTTCCTAGCGGGGCCCACAGATACGCAGTATTTT.

The gene calls are TRBV7-2 and TRBJ1-3; unclear D gene. The CDR3 is made up of 15 amino acids. Germline CDR1 reads SGHTA; CDR2 reads FQGNSA. Trimming left V 4 bases short and J 0 bases short, with 10 bases between. In nucleotides, the CDR3 is TGTGCCAGCAGCTCCCGGTCCGTCTCTGGAAACACCATATATTTT. It translates to CASSSRSVSGNTIYF. The complete variable domain, with remaining parts taken from reference TRBV7-2 and TRBJ1-3, reads GAGVSQSPSNKVTEKGKDVELRCDPISGHTALYWYRQSLGQGLEFLIYFQGNSAPDKSGLPSDRFSAERTGGSVSTLTIQRTQQEDSAVYLCASSSRSVSGNTIYFGEGSWLTVV.

Remarks on this clone: This sample includes further DNA sequences coding for the same CDR3. V usage is TRBV18 and J usage is TRBJ2-3, with D unclear. CDR1 KGHSH and CDR2 LQKENI come from the germline V gene. V was shortened by 0 bases and J by 2 bases, with 3 bases between the two germline ends. This CDR3 region has 13 residues. As DNA, the CDR3 is TGTGCCAGCTCACCACCGGCCACAGATACGCAGTATTTT. As protein: CASSPPATDTQYF.

This rearrangement joins TRBV4-2 to TRBJ1-1; tentatively, D is TRBD1 (6 bases). There are 15 residues in the CDR3. V shed 4 bases and J shed 5 bases, with 17 bases lying between them. The germline V gene encodes CDR1 LGHNA and CDR2 YNFKEQ. The CDR3 sequence: CASSPKSQGRTEAFF. CDR3 DNA: TGTGCCAGCAGCCCGAAGTCCCAGGGGAGGACTGAAGCTTTCTTT.

This clone was observed a few times. The chain links TRBV19 to TRBJ2-5; D is possibly TRBD1 or TRBD2 (5 bases each). V was shortened by 5 bases and J by 2 bases, with 18 bases between the two germline ends. Per the germline V gene, CDR1 is LNHDA and CDR2 is SQIVND (reference sequence). The CDR3 loop spans 16 amino acids. The CDR3 bases are TGTGCCAGTAGTCTACAGGTGGCAGGAGGACAAGAGACCCAGTACTTC. Translated: CASSLQVAGGQETQYF.

This clone was counted a single time. The chain couples TRBV6-2 or TRBV6-3 to TRBJ2-3, with 13 bases aligning to TRBD2. Trimming at V came to 2 bases and at J to 3 bases, leaving 5 bases not matched to a gene. The CDR3 has 17 amino acids. Germline V gives CDR1 MNHEY, CDR2 SVGEGT. CDR3 bases: TGTGCCAGCAGTTACCGGACTAGCGGGGGTACGACAGATACGCAGTATTTT. It codes for CASSYRTSGGTTDTQYF.

The chain joins TRBV7-9 to TRBJ1-2; weak D call: TRBD1 (6 bases). The CDR3 is 16 amino acids. Germline V gene sequence: CDR1 SEHNR, CDR2 FQNEAQ (reference sequence). V gave up 1 base and J gave up 4 bases, with 16 bases separating them. The CDR3, as DNA: TGTGCCAGCAGCTTAGTAAGGCAGGGGCATCCCTATGGCTACACCTTC. It specifies CASSLVRQGHPYGYTF.

The chain carries TRBV18 and TRBJ1-2; 9 bases match TRBD1. This CDR3 is 16 amino acids long. Trimming removed 7 bases from V and 4 bases from J; junction bases left unmatched: 13. CDR1 and CDR2 (germline): KGHSH, LQKENI. The CDR3 bases are TGTGCCAGCTTCCAAGGACGACAGGGACAGGGCTATGGCTACACCTTC. This gives the protein CASFQGRQGQGYGYTF.

The J gene is TRBJ2-7, the V gene TRBV5-5; D is tentatively TRBD1 or TRBD2 (5 bases each). The V and J ends lost 4 bases and 1 base respectively, with 15 bases between them. Germline CDR1 and CDR2: SGHKS and YYEKEE (reference sequence). The CDR3 extends over 15 amino acids. CDR3 bases: TGTGCCAGCAGCCCTGTCGATGGGGGTTCCTACGAGCAGTACTTC. Translated, it gives CASSPVDGGSYEQYF.

This clone was seen a single time. V and J are TRBV2 and TRBJ2-7, with D perhaps given as TRBD1 or TRBD2 (5 bases each). The CDR3 runs to 12 residues. Germline values: CDR1 SNHLY, CDR2 FYNNEI. V lost 8 bases, J lost 0 bases, and 8 bases lay in between. The CDR3 DNA sequence: TGTGCCAGCGGGGACCTCTCCTACGAGCAGTACTTC. Protein: CASGDLSYEQYF.

The chain joins TRBV24-1 to TRBJ1-4, with 8 bases identical to TRBD1. Unmatched junction bases numbered 7, after V lost 3 bases and J lost 8 bases. Germline V gene lookup returns CDR1 KGHDR and CDR2 SFDVKD. The CDR3 has 15 residues. Written as DNA, the CDR3 is TGTGCCACCAGTGATCCAGACAGGGGTTACGAAAAACTGTTTTTT. Encoded protein: CATSDPDRGYEKLFF.

This clone has more than one count but fewer than ten. The identical CDR3 is also encoded by other nucleotide sequences in the sample. The V and J genes are TRBV28 and TRBJ1-1; D gene uncertain. Germline assignment: CDR1 MDHEN and CDR2 SYDVKM. Trimming took 3 bases from V and 2 from J, leaving 1 base between them. The CDR3 sequence is 11 residues long. CDR3 sequence reads: CASSFNTEAFF. For the CDR3, the DNA is TGTGCCAGCAGTTTCAACACTGAAGCTTTCTTT.

The genes are TRBV9 and TRBJ1-1, with D maybe TRBD1 (6 bases). Trimming removed 3 bases at V and 1 base at J, with 10 bases between. Germline V gene sequence: CDR1 SGDLS, CDR2 YYNGEE. The CDR3 extends over 14 amino acids. CDR3 sequence: CASSAGQPNTEAFF. The CDR3 nucleotides are TGTGCCAGCAGCGCCGGACAGCCGAACACTGAAGCTTTCTTT.

The chain links TRBV24-1 to TRBJ1-2; possible D gene TRBD1, 6 bases. The V gene lost 3 bases and the J gene lost 7 bases, with 14 bases spanning the gap. Germline V gene lookup returns CDR1 KGHDR and CDR2 SFDVKD. This CDR3 is 14 amino acids long. The CDR3 bases are TGTGCCACCAGTGATCTAAGGGGGAGTCGTGGCTACACCTTC. It is translated as CATSDLRGSRGYTF.

The chain couples TRBV10-3 to TRBJ1-3, with unresolved D. Germline V gives CDR1 ENHRY, CDR2 SYGVKD. Trimming removed 8 bases at V and 0 bases at J, with 8 bases between. The CDR3 totals 13 residues. CDR3 region: CAISKDSGNTIYF. CDR3 coding DNA: TGTGCCATCTCCAAGGACTCTGGAAACACCATATATTTT.

The chain couples TRBV19 to TRBJ1-4, with TRBD1 as a possible D gene (5 bases). This CDR3 is 14 amino acids long. Germline CDR1 reads LNHDA; CDR2 reads SQIVND (reference sequence). With 3 bases removed from V and 8 bases from J, the gap between germline ends came to 13 bases. Here the CDR3 DNA reads TGTGCCAGTAGTATCCGGGACGCGGGCGAAAAACTGTTTTTT. Amino acids: CASSIRDAGEKLFF.

This chain connects TRBV28 to TRBJ1-2; 8 positions match TRBD1. The CDR3 has 15 residues. J gave up 4 bases and V 5 bases, and 9 bases lay outside the gene matches. Germline CDR1 MDHEN, CDR2 SYDVKM. The chain's CDR3 is CASSRQTGATYGYTF. The CDR3, as DNA: TGTGCCAGCAGTCGCCAGACAGGGGCTACCTATGGCTACACCTTC.

V usage is TRBV12-3 or TRBV12-4 and J usage is TRBJ1-1; D is uncertain. Trimming cost V 3 bases and J 1 base, with 6 bases left between them. This CDR3 is 13 amino acids long. CDR3 residues: CASSFRQNTEAFF. The CDR3 nucleotides are TGTGCCAGCAGTTTTAGGCAGAACACTGAAGCTTTCTTT.